This TCR beta chain originates from a study of blood T cell repertoires in COVID-19. Sequenced by immunoSEQ multiplex PCR; TCRdb stores in-frame clones only, minus some. The sample contains about 140,000 clones, approximately 87% of which appear only once. The V gene lost 7 bases and the J gene lost 0 bases, with 9 bases spanning the gap. CDR3 length equals 14 residues. Looked up from germline, CDR1 is ENHRY and CDR2 is SYGVKD. This TCR was sampled from a middle-aged woman with acute or convalescent COVID-19. This sequence joins TRBV10-3 and TRBJ2-2; a weak D match, TRBD1 (6 bases). Specimen: peripheral blood. The CDR3 spells CAITDSANTGELFF. CDR3 sequence (DNA): TGTGCCATCACGGACAGCGCGAACACCGGGGAGCTGTTTTTT.